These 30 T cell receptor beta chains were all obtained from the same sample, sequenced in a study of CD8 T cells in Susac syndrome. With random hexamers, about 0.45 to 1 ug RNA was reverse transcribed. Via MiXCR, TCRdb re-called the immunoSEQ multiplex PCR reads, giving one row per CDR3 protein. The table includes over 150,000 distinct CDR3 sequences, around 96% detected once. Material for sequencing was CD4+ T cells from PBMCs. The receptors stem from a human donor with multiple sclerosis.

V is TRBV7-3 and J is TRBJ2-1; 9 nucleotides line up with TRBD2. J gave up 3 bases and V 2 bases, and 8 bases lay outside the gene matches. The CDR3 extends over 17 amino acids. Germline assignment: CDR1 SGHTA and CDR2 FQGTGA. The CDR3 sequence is CASSLPPAGGLYNEQFF. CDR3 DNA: TGTGCCAGCAGCTTACCGCCGGCGGGGGGGCTCTACAATGAGCAGTTCTTC.

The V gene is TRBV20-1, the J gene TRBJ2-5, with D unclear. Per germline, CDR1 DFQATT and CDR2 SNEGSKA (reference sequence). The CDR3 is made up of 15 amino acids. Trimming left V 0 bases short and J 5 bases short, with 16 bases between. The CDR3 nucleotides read TGCAGTGCTAGAGATCGGAAGCTCCCCCGTGAGACCCAGTACTTC. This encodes CSARDRKLPRETQYF.

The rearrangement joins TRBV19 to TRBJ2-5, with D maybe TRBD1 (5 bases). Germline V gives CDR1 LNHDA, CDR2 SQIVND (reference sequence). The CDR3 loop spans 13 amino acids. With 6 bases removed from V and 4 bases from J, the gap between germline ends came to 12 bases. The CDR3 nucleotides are TGTGCCAGTAGCTGGGGCCAGGCAGAGACCCAGTACTTC. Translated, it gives CASSWGQAETQYF.

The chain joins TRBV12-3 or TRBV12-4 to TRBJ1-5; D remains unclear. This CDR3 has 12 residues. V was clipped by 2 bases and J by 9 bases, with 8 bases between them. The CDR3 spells CASSLSRSPQHF. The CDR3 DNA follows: TGTGCCAGCAGTTTAAGTCGATCGCCCCAGCATTTT.

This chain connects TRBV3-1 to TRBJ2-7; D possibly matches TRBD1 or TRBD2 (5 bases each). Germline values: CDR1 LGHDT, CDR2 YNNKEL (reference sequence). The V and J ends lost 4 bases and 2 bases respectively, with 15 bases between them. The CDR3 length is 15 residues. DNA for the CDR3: TGTGCCAGCAGCCGGGACCTAGGCCCAACCTACGAGCAGTACTTC. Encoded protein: CASSRDLGPTYEQYF.

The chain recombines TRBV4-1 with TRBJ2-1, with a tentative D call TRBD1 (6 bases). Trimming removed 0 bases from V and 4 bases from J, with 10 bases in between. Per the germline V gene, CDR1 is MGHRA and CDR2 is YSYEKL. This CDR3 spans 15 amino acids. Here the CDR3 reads CASSQERDIYNEQFF. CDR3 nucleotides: TGCGCCAGCAGCCAAGAAAGGGACATTTACAATGAGCAGTTCTTC.

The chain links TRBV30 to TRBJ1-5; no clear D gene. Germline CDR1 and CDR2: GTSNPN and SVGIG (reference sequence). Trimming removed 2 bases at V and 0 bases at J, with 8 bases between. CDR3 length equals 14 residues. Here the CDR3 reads CAWSRADSNQPQHF. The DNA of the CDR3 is TGTGCCTGGAGTCGGGCAGATAGCAATCAGCCCCAGCATTTT.

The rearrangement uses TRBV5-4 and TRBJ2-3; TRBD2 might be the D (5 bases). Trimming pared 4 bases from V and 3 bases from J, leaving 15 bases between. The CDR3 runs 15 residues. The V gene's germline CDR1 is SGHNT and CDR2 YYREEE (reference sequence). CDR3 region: CASSLGLGMTDTQYF. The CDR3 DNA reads TGTGCCAGCAGCCTCGGACTTGGGATGACAGATACGCAGTATTTT.

CDR3 sequence (DNA): TGTGCCAGCAATATGGCTTTGAACACTGAAGCTTTCTTT. Amino acid sequence: CASNMALNTEAFF. This chain uses TRBV2 with TRBJ1-1; D remains ambiguous. Germline V gene data show CDR1 as SNHLY and CDR2 as FYNNEI. The CDR3 runs 13 residues. With 7 bases removed from V and 0 bases from J, the gap between germline ends came to 9 bases.

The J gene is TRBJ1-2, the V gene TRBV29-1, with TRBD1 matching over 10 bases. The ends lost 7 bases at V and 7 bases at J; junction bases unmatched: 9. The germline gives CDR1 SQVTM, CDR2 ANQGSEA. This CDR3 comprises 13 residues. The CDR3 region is CSDETGTGVGYTF. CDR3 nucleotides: TGCAGCGACGAAACCGGGACAGGGGTTGGCTACACCTTC.

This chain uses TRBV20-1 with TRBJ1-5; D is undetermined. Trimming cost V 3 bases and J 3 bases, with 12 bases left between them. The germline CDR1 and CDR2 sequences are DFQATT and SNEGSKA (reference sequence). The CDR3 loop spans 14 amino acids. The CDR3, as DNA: TGCAGTGCTAGCCCCAGGTTCCTCAATCAGCCCCAGCATTTT. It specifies CSASPRFLNQPQHF.

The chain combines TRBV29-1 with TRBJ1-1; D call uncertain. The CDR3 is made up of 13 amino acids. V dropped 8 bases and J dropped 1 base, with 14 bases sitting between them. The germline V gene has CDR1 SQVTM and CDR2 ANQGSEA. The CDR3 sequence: CSPNRAGNTEAFF. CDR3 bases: TGCAGCCCCAACCGGGCAGGGAACACTGAAGCTTTCTTT.

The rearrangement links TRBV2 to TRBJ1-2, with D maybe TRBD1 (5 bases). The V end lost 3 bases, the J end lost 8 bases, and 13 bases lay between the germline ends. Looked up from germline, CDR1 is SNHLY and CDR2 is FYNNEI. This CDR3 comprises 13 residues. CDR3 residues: CASSDSGRLGYTF. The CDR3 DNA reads TGTGCCAGCAGTGACTCGGGGCGCCTCGGCTACACCTTC.

Written as DNA, the CDR3 is TGTGCCAGCAGCCCCACGTTTGTCGAGCAGTACTTC. Translating it yields CASSPTFVEQYF. The rearrangement uses TRBV7-9 and TRBJ2-7; D gene ambiguous. The germline CDR1 and CDR2 sequences are SEHNR and FQNEAQ (reference sequence). The CDR3 runs to 12 residues. Trimming took off 5 bases at V and 6 bases at J, with 11 bases between the two ends.

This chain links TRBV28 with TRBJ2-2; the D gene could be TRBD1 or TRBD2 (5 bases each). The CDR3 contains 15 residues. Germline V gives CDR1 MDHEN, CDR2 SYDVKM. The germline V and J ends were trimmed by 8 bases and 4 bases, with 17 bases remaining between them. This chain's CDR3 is CASSQPGRGTGELFF. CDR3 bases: TGTGCCAGCTCCCAACCGGGGCGCGGCACCGGGGAGCTGTTTTTT.

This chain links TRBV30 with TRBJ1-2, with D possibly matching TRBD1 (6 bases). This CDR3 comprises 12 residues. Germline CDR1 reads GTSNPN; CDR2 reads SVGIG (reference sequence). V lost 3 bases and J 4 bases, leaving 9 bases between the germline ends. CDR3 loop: CAWSPRGYGYTF. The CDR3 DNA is TGTGCCTGGAGCCCCAGGGGCTATGGCTACACCTTC.

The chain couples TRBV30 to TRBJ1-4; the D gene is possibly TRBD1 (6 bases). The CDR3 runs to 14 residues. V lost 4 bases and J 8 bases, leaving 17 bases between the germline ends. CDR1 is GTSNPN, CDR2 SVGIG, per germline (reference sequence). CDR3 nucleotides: TGTGCCTGGAACAGACAGGACTCAGCCGAAAAACTGTTTTTT. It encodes CAWNRQDSAEKLFF.

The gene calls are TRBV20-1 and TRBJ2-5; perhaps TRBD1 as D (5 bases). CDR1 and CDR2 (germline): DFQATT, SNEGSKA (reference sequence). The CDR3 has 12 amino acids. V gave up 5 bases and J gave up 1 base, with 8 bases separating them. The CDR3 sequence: CSARQPQETQYF. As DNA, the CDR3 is TGCAGTGCTCGACAGCCCCAAGAGACCCAGTACTTC.

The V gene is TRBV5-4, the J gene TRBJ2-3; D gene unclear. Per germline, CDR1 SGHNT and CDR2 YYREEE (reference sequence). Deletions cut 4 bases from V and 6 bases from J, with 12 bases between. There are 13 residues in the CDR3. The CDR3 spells CASSLGPMDTQYF. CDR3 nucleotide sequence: TGTGCCAGCAGCCTAGGACCGATGGATACGCAGTATTTT. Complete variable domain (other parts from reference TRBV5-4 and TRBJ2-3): ETGVTQSPTHLIKTRGQQVTLRCSSQSGHNTVSWYQQALGQGPQFIFQYYREEENGRGNFPPRFSGLQFPNYSSELNVNALELDDSALYLCASSLGPMDTQYFGPGTRLTVL.

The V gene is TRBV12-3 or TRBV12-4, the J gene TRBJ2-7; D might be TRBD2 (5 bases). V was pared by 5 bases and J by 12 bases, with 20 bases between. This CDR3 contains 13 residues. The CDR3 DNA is TGTGCCAGCAGTCCAGGAGGTTGGGGATCGACGTACTTC. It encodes CASSPGGWGSTYF.

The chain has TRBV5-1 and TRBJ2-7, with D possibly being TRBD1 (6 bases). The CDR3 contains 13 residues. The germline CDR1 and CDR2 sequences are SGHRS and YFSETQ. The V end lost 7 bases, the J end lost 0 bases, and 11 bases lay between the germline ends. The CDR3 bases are TGCGCCAGCGCCCGGGACATCTCCTACGAGCAGTACTTC. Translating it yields CASARDISYEQYF.

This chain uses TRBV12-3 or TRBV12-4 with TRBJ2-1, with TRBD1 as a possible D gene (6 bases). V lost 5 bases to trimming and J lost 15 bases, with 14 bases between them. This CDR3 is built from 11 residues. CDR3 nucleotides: TGTGCCAGCAGTGCCGGGACAAATGTGTTCTTC. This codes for CASSAGTNVFF.

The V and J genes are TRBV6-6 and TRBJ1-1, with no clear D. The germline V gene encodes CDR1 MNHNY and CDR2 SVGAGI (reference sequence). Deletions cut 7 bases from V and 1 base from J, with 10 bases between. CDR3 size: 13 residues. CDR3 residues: CASTKLTNTEAFF. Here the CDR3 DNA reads TGTGCCAGCACCAAATTGACGAACACTGAAGCTTTCTTT.

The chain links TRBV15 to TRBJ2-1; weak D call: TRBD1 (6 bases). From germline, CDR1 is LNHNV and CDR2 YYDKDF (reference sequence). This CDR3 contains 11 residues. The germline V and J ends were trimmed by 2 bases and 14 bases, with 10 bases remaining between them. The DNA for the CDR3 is TGTGCCACCAGCAGACAGGGGAAAAAGTTCTTC. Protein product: CATSRQGKKFF. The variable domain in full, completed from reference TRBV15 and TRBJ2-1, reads DAMVIQNPRYQVTQFGKPVTLSCSQTLNHNVMYWYQQKSSQAPKLLFHYYDKDFNNEADTPDNFQSRRPNTSFCFLDIRSPGLGDTAMYLCATSRQGKKFFGPGTRLTVL.

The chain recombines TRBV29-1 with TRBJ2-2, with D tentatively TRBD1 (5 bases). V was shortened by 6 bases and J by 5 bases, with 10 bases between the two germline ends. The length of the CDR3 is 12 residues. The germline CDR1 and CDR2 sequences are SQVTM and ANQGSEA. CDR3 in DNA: TGCAGCGTAGCTAAGGGGACCGGGGAGCTGTTTTTT. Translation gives CSVAKGTGELFF.

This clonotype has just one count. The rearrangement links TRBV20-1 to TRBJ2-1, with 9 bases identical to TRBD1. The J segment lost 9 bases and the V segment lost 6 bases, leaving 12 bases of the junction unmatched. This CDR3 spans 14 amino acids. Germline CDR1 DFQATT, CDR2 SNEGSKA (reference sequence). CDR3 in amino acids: CSATGTGRPREQFF. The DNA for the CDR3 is TGCAGTGCCACAGGGACAGGGAGACCGCGTGAGCAGTTCTTC.

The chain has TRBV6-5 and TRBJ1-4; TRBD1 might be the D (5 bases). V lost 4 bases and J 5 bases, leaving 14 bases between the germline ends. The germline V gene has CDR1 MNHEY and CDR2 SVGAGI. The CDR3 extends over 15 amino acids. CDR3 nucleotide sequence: TGTGCCAGCAGTTCACAGGCGGCGGGGAATGAAAAACTGTTTTTT. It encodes CASSSQAAGNEKLFF.

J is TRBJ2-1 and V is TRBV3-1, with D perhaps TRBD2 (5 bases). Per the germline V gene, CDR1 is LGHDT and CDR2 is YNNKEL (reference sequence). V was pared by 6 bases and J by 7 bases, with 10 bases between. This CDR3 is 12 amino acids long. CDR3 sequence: CASRREGNEQFF. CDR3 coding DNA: TGTGCCAGCAGACGAGAGGGTAATGAGCAGTTCTTC.

The CDR3 loop is CASSVGTAAYYEQYF. CDR3 nucleotide sequence: TGTGCCAGCAGCGTAGGTACAGCAGCGTACTACGAGCAGTACTTC. The chain couples TRBV9 to TRBJ2-7, with D hard to call. Germline values: CDR1 SGDLS, CDR2 YYNGEE. The CDR3 extends over 15 amino acids. V dropped 0 bases and J dropped 3 bases, with 13 bases sitting between them.

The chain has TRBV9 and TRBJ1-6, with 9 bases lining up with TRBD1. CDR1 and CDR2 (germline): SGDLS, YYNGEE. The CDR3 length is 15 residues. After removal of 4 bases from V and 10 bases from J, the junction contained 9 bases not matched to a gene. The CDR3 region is CASSSSGTGISPLHF. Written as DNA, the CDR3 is TGTGCCAGCAGCTCTTCCGGGACAGGGATCTCACCCCTCCACTTT.